One and the same sample provided the 6 T cell receptor beta chains below, sequenced in a study of cytomegalovirus exposure and HLA in healthy donors. The PCR employed 60 Vbeta primers together with 13 Jbeta primers. Generated by immunoSEQ multiplex PCR, the TCRdb table keeps only in-frame clones and is missing some. The sample data list roughly 120,000 clones. Sample: PBMCs. The receptors stem from a man aged 18 to 30 in good health and CMV-seronegative.

In regard to this clone: A read error may account for a junction end that differs from germline. This chain uses TRBV7-7 with TRBJ2-6; TRBD2 is a possible D gene (6 bases). CDR1 and CDR2 from the germline V gene are SSHAT and FNYEAQ (reference sequence). This CDR3 is built from 15 residues. The CDR3 here is CASSSSRGGANVLTF. The CDR3 nucleotides read TGTGCTAGCAGCTCTAGCCGGGGGGGGGCCAACGTCCTGACTTTC.

V is TRBV7-9 and J is TRBJ2-5; D might be TRBD2 (6 bases). Germline CDR1 and CDR2: SEHNR and FQNEAQ (reference sequence). This CDR3 is built from 13 residues. V was clipped by 2 bases and J by 9 bases, with 13 bases between them. For the CDR3, the DNA is TGTGCCAGCAGCTTAATAGCGGTGGAGGCCCAGTACTTC. Its protein product is CASSLIAVEAQYF.

The chain has TRBV7-9 and TRBJ1-2; a possible D gene is TRBD1 (5 bases). The germline V and J ends were trimmed by 6 bases and 4 bases, with 24 bases remaining between them. Germline-derived CDR1 and CDR2 are SEHNR and FQNEAQ (reference sequence). This CDR3 contains 17 residues. Here the CDR3 reads CASSWGRPPPNSYGYTF. In DNA form, the CDR3 reads TGTGCCAGCAGTTGGGGCAGGCCCCCACCTAACTCCTATGGCTACACCTTC. The whole variable domain, remainder taken from reference TRBV7-9 and TRBJ1-2, is DTGVSQNPRHKITKRGQNVTFRCDPISEHNRLYWYRQTLGQGPEFLTYFQNEAQLEKSRLLSDRFSAERPKGSFSTLEIQRTEQGDSAMYLCASSWGRPPPNSYGYTFGSGTRLTVV.

The chain employs TRBV18 and TRBJ2-2; 8 bases line up with TRBD1. The CDR3 has 16 residues. Germline V gene data show CDR1 as KGHSH and CDR2 as LQKENI. V was clipped by 7 bases and J by 3 bases; unmatched bases: 10. CDR3 residues: CASFLWTGMDTGELFF. The CDR3 nucleotides are TGTGCCAGCTTCCTCTGGACAGGGATGGACACCGGGGAGCTGTTTTTT.

This sequence joins TRBV27 and TRBJ1-2, with 9 bases identical to TRBD1. In germline, CDR1 is MNHEY, CDR2 SMNVEV (reference sequence). Losses at the gene ends were 2 bases for V and 4 bases for J; bases not matched to a gene: 2. This CDR3 contains 14 residues. The DNA of the CDR3 is TGTGCCAGCAGTTTAACGGACAGGGGCTATGGCTACACCTTC. Residues: CASSLTDRGYGYTF.

The J gene is TRBJ2-5, the V gene TRBV7-9; no reliable D call. Germline assignment: CDR1 SEHNR and CDR2 FQNEAQ (reference sequence). V was shortened by 4 bases and J by 3 bases, with 18 bases between the two germline ends. The CDR3 contains 16 residues. CDR3 DNA: TGTGCCAGCAGCTCCCAATTCAAGACTCTGGAAGAGACCCAGTACTTC. Encoded protein: CASSSQFKTLEETQYF.